These 27 T cell receptor beta chains originate from one sample sequenced in a study of blood T cell repertoires in COVID-19. Sequencing was performed with immunoSEQ multiplex PCR; in TCRdb, only in-frame clones are kept and a portion is missing. The repertoire holds about 200,000 clones, with around 81% as singletons. The sequenced material came from PBMCs or T cells enriched from blood (not recorded which). The receptors derive from a man between 35 and 55 years old who had recovered from COVID-19.

The chain combines TRBV28 with TRBJ1-2; no clear D gene. V was cut by 5 bases and J by 8 bases, with 9 bases left in between. CDR3 length equals 11 residues. The V gene's germline CDR1 is MDHEN and CDR2 SYDVKM. CDR3 amino acids: CASSPLEGYTF. The CDR3 region has the DNA TGTGCCAGCAGTCCCCTCGAGGGCTACACCTTC.

In DNA, the CDR3 is TGTGCCAGCAGGGACCCTGGGGGGTCAAGGGTCATTCAGTACTTC. Residues: CASRDPGGSRVIQYF. V gene TRBV28 combines with J gene TRBJ2-4, with D maybe TRBD2 (6 bases). Trimming cost V 6 bases and J 9 bases, with 21 bases left between them. Germline assignment: CDR1 MDHEN and CDR2 SYDVKM. This CDR3 region has 15 residues.

The chain links TRBV15 to TRBJ1-3, with D possibly being TRBD1 (5 bases). Germline values: CDR1 LNHNV, CDR2 YYDKDF (reference sequence). This CDR3 is built from 14 residues. Trimming removed 5 bases from V and 4 bases from J, with 12 bases in between. CDR3 in amino acids: CATSVPGSGNTIYF. In nucleotides, the CDR3 is TGTGCCACCAGCGTACCAGGGTCCGGAAACACCATATATTTT.

V gene TRBV3-1 (or the pseudogene TRBV3-2) combines with J gene TRBJ2-3, with a tentative D call TRBD1 (5 bases). CDR1 is LGHDT and CDR2 is YNNKEL in the germline V gene (reference sequence). Trimming shortened V by 0 bases and J by 2 bases, and 18 bases separated the two germline ends. The CDR3 is 18 amino acids. The CDR3 reads CASSQEDRRDIDTDTQYF. The DNA of the CDR3 is TGTGCCAGCAGCCAAGAGGATCGCAGGGATATCGACACAGATACGCAGTATTTT.

The chain carries TRBV27 and TRBJ1-5; 7 bases map to TRBD1. Germline assignment: CDR1 MNHEY and CDR2 SMNVEV (reference sequence). Trimming cost V 6 bases and J 4 bases; bases outside gene matches: 9. This CDR3 contains 15 residues. CDR3 DNA sequence: TGTGCCAGCAGAGTTCGGACAGGCGGTAATCAGCCCCAGCATTTT. Encoded protein: CASRVRTGGNQPQHF.

CDR3 coding DNA: TGTGCCAGCTCACCAGGGACAGGGGGCAACACTGAAGCTTTCTTT. Translating gives CASSPGTGGNTEAFF. The chain is built from TRBV18 and TRBJ1-1; 12 bases match TRBD1. The CDR3 loop spans 15 amino acids. J was trimmed by 2 bases and V by 2 bases; bases with no gene match: 0. Germline V gene lookup returns CDR1 KGHSH and CDR2 LQKENI.

The chain joins TRBV4-1 to TRBJ2-5; TRBD2 matches 10 bases. Germline V gene data show CDR1 as MGHRA and CDR2 as YSYEKL. The CDR3 consists of 17 residues. The V gene end was trimmed by 4 bases and the J gene end by 5 bases; junction bases not matched to a gene: 13. The CDR3 reads CASSPGTSVDWGETQYF. In DNA form, the CDR3 reads TGCGCCAGCAGCCCCGGGACTAGCGTTGATTGGGGGGAGACCCAGTACTTC.

The rearrangement uses TRBV5-1 and TRBJ2-5; D call uncertain. The CDR3 is 12 residues long. Germline values: CDR1 SGHRS, CDR2 YFSETQ. V lost 2 bases and J lost 0, with 2 bases in between. The CDR3 sequence is CASSFDQETQYF. Written as DNA, the CDR3 is TGCGCCAGCAGCTTCGACCAAGAGACCCAGTACTTC.

The chain recombines TRBV5-1 with TRBJ1-1, with 9 bases lining up with TRBD1. Trimming removed 4 bases from V and 1 base from J; junction bases left unmatched: 14. The CDR3 covers 18 residues. From germline, CDR1 is SGHRS and CDR2 YFSETQ. CDR3 residues: CASSPSTGTGPRNTEAFF. CDR3 nucleotide sequence: TGCGCCAGCAGCCCAAGCACCGGGACAGGGCCAAGGAACACTGAAGCTTTCTTT.

A single count supports this clone. This chain connects TRBV18 to TRBJ2-7; perhaps TRBD2 as D (6 bases). The CDR3 has 16 amino acids. V lost 6 bases, J lost 6 bases, and 24 bases lay in between. CDR1 and CDR2 (germline): KGHSH, LQKENI. CDR3 region: CASSSAPGQGLGEQYF. For the CDR3, the DNA is TGTGCCAGCTCTTCGGCCCCAGGGCAGGGACTTGGCGAGCAGTACTTC.

The chain is built from TRBV5-5 and TRBJ1-5; no clear D. CDR1 SGHKS and CDR2 YYEKEE come from the germline V gene (reference sequence). The CDR3 runs 12 residues. The V and J ends lost 1 base and 7 bases respectively, with 6 bases between them. The CDR3 loop reads CASSLPGQPQHF. The CDR3 coding sequence is TGTGCCAGCAGCTTGCCTGGCCAGCCCCAGCATTTT.

This chain links TRBV5-6 with TRBJ1-6; unclear D gene. In germline, CDR1 is SGHDT, CDR2 YYEEEE. The CDR3 length is 13 residues. V was trimmed by 4 bases and J by 9 bases, leaving 11 bases between them. CDR3 in amino acids: CASSRDRSSPLHF. The CDR3 DNA sequence: TGTGCCAGCAGCCGGGATAGAAGTTCACCCCTCCACTTT.

This sequence joins TRBV7-9 and TRBJ1-3; 7 nucleotides line up with TRBD1. With V trimmed by 8 bases and J by 0 bases, 4 bases remained unmatched. CDR1 and CDR2 from the germline V gene are SEHNR and FQNEAQ (reference sequence). This CDR3 region has 14 residues. CDR3 sequence reads: CASRDSRSGNTIYF. The CDR3 DNA reads TGTGCCAGCCGGGACAGCCGCTCTGGAAACACCATATATTTT.

The chain is built from TRBV7-8 and TRBJ1-5, with D perhaps TRBD1 (6 bases). V was clipped by 5 bases and J by 5 bases, with 19 bases between them. Germline V lookup: CDR1 SGHVS, CDR2 FQNEAQ. There are 16 residues in the CDR3. The CDR3, as DNA: TGTGCCAGCAGCCCCTGGGGGCAGGGGTCTTATCAGCCCCAGCATTTT. It yields the protein CASSPWGQGSYQPQHF.

The J gene is TRBJ1-5, the V gene TRBV23-1; TRBD1 aligns across 12 bases. TRBV23-1 is an open reading frame, and its role is uncertain. CDR3 length equals 19 residues. V dropped 3 bases and J dropped 2; count of bases not matched to a gene: 11. DNA of the CDR3: TGCGCCAGCAGTCACCCGGGACAGGGGGCAAGAGTTGGCAATCAGCCCCAGCATTTT. As protein: CASSHPGQGARVGNQPQHF.

The rearrangement joins TRBV10-2 to TRBJ2-5; a weak D match, TRBD2 (5 bases). The CDR3 is made up of 13 amino acids. V lost 10 bases and J lost 2, with 14 bases in between. Germline values: CDR1 WSHSY, CDR2 SAAADI. This CDR3 is CATSRWEQETQYF. CDR3 bases: TGCGCCACCTCACGTTGGGAGCAAGAGACCCAGTACTTC.

The CDR3 protein is CASSTTGMSTDTQYF. The CDR3 nucleotides read TGTGCCAGCAGCACGACAGGGATGAGCACAGATACGCAGTATTTT. The chain carries TRBV5-4 and TRBJ2-3; 7 bases match TRBD1. The CDR3 loop spans 15 amino acids. Trimming took 4 bases from V and 0 from J; bases not matched to a gene: 5. CDR1 SGHNT and CDR2 YYREEE come from the germline V gene (reference sequence).

The chain recombines TRBV5-1 with TRBJ1-6, with 8 bases that match TRBD1. V lost 4 bases, J lost 5 bases, and 11 bases stayed unmatched. The CDR3 spans 17 residues. Germline lookup yields CDR1 SGHRS and CDR2 YFSETQ. The CDR3 DNA reads as TGCGCCAGCAGCAATTATACAGGGGGAAGGGATAATTCACCCCTCCACTTT. Protein sequence: CASSNYTGGRDNSPLHF.

This clone has a handful of counts. CDR3 in amino acids: CASSLSTDTQYF. CDR3 sequence (DNA): TGTGCCAGCAGCCTATCCACAGATACGCAGTATTTT. The J gene is TRBJ2-3, the V gene TRBV5-4; D gene ambiguous. Trimming stripped 4 bases from V and 2 bases from J, with 5 bases between. Germline V gives CDR1 SGHNT, CDR2 YYREEE (reference sequence). This CDR3 is built from 12 residues.

The chain has TRBV4-2 and TRBJ1-1; 11 nucleotides match TRBD1. With V trimmed by 3 bases and J by 6 bases, 9 bases remained unmatched. CDR1 and CDR2 (germline): LGHNA, YNFKEQ. The CDR3 totals 16 residues. The CDR3, as DNA: TGTGCCAGCAGCCAGGCCTCCGGACAGGGGGCCGCTGAAGCTTTCTTT. It encodes CASSQASGQGAAEAFF.

The rearrangement joins TRBV12-3 or TRBV12-4 to TRBJ1-4; no definite D call. Trimming removed 2 bases at V and 5 bases at J, with 6 bases between. The CDR3 covers 13 residues. The CDR3 here is CASSLPGNEKLFF. CDR3 nucleotide sequence: TGTGCCAGCAGTTTACCGGGAAATGAAAAACTGTTTTTT.

As DNA, the CDR3 is TGTGCCAGCACTGGACAGGGTAACACTGAAGCTTTCTTT. It specifies CASTGQGNTEAFF. The chain couples TRBV7-9 to TRBJ1-1, with TRBD1 matching 8 bases. The germline gives CDR1 SEHNR, CDR2 FQNEAQ (reference sequence). Germline trimming cut 7 bases from V and 2 bases from J; bases unmatched to any gene: 3. The CDR3 runs 13 residues.

This chain's CDR3 is CASSYFTGTEAFF. The CDR3 DNA follows: TGTGCCAGCAGTTATTTCACAGGTACTGAAGCTTTCTTT. The chain couples TRBV6-2 or TRBV6-3 to TRBJ1-1, with a possible D match to TRBD1 (5 bases). V dropped 3 bases and J dropped 5 bases, with 10 bases sitting between them. Germline CDR1 and CDR2: MNHEY and SVGEGT. The CDR3 is 13 residues long.

The chain uses TRBV19 and TRBJ1-1; D ambiguous. V dropped 5 bases and J dropped 5 bases, with 9 bases sitting between them. Germline V CDR1 and CDR2: LNHDA, SQIVND (reference sequence). This CDR3 region has 12 residues. The CDR3 coding sequence is TGTGCCAGTAGTTCGGGAAGGACTGAAGCTTTCTTT. Amino acids: CASSSGRTEAFF.

This clone was counted a few times. V and J are TRBV5-6 and TRBJ1-1; 8 bases are shared with TRBD1. This CDR3 comprises 15 residues. The germline CDR1 and CDR2 sequences are SGHDT and YYEEEE. With 1 base clipped from V and 8 bases from J, the junction kept 10 bases outside the gene matches. CDR3 region: CASSLFDRGSTEAFF. In DNA, the CDR3 is TGTGCCAGCAGCTTGTTTGACAGGGGATCAACGGAAGCTTTCTTT.

V and J are TRBV19 and TRBJ1-2, with no clear D. With 1 base removed from V and 4 bases from J, the gap between germline ends came to 10 bases. Germline V gives CDR1 LNHDA, CDR2 SQIVND (reference sequence). The CDR3 contains 14 residues. In DNA, the CDR3 is TGTGCCAGTAGTATAGGTTCCGGGTCCTATGGCTACACCTTC. It codes for CASSIGSGSYGYTF. The full variable domain, rest sourced from reference TRBV19 and TRBJ1-2, is DGGITQSPKYLFRKEGQNVTLSCEQNLNHDAMYWYRQDPGQGLRLIYYSQIVNDFQKGDIAEGYSVSREKKESFPLTVTSAQKNPTAFYLCASSIGSGSYGYTFGSGTRLTVV.

The genes are TRBV6-1 and TRBJ2-7; TRBD2 is a possible D gene (5 bases). CDR3 length equals 12 residues. V gave up 3 bases and J gave up 9 bases, with 12 bases separating them. CDR1 MNHNS and CDR2 SASEGT come from the germline V gene. The CDR3 sequence is CASSEEVSGQYF. The CDR3 DNA reads as TGTGCCAGCAGTGAGGAGGTTTCGGGGCAGTACTTC.